Sequencing of this T cell receptor (beta chain) was carried out in a study of blood T cell repertoires in COVID-19. Study-level information: The samples span acute and convalescent COVID-19 from the United States, Italy and Spain. PBMCs, B-cell-depleted T cells, or T cells provided the cDNA or gDNA that made up the material.

Libraries were prepared by immunoSEQ multiplex PCR; TCRdb keeps only in-frame clonotypes and omits some of them. The table has about 36,000 clones, around four fifths seen once. V lost 3 bases and J lost 5, with 7 bases in between. Germline-derived CDR1 and CDR2 are SNHLY and FYNNEI. The CDR3 consists of 12 residues. This clonotype was obtained from a human donor in a cohort sampled during active or convalescent COVID-19. The donor label of this sample is uncertain. Sequenced: peripheral blood. The rearrangement links TRBV2 to TRBJ1-1, with TRBD1 as a possible D gene (6 bases). The chain's CDR3 is CASSDQGTEAFF. The CDR3 DNA is TGTGCCAGCAGTGATCAGGGGACTGAAGCTTTCTTT.